This T cell receptor (beta chain) is from a study of response to subunit inactivated influenza vaccine. Overall study results and limits: Every seasonal influenza vaccination brings in few new T cells, the authors suggested.

Of note for this clonotype: Its antigen is still unknown.

Each CDR3 protein is one row after TCRdb ran MiXCR on the RT-PCR reads. The table has about 520,000 distinct CDR3 sequences, approximately 7.3% seen once. The CDR3 is 15 amino acids. Trimming shortened V by 3 bases and J by 0 bases, and 11 bases separated the two germline ends. Germline V gene sequence: CDR1 MDHEN, CDR2 SYDVKM. The sequence was collected from a man between 45 and 75 years old who received an inactivated influenza vaccine. The specimen comprised PBMCs from blood, sampled around 25 months after vaccination. J is TRBJ1-1 and V is TRBV28; D remains unclear. In DNA form, the CDR3 reads TGTGCCAGCAGTTTCACAACTCGGTTGAACACTGAAGCTTTCTTT. The encoded protein is CASSFTTRLNTEAFF. Using reference TRBV28 and TRBJ1-1 for the parts outside the CDR3, the full variable domain is DVKVTQSSRYLVKRTGEKVFLECVQDMDHENMFWYRQDPGLGLRLIYFSYDVKMKEKGDIPEGYSVSREKKERFSLILESASTNQTSMYLCASSFTTRLNTEAFFGQGTRLTVV.